This is a list of T cell receptor beta chains from one sample in a study of shared clonotypes between healthy human individuals. Profiled with immunoSEQ multiplex PCR; TCRdb holds only in-frame clones, not every one. Among millions of clones listed, approximately 94% were seen once. Specimen: naive CD8+ T cells from PBMCs. These receptors were taken from a man aged 18 to 29 in good health. Some clones in this sample may be carry-over from other donors' samples. CDR3s include the opening cysteine and the closing phenylalanine or tryptophan. Only some rows state a clone size, as once, few, many or a class for expanded clones.

abundance | len | v_gene | CDR3aa
. | 14 | TRBV21-1 | CASSTDSSNQPQHF
. | 15 | TRBV6-6 | CASSVQGPWGTEAFF
. | 16 | TRBV28 | CASTRARAGSTDTQYF
. | 14 | TRBV15 | CATSSRGLPYEQYF
. | 12 | TRBV29-1 | CSVPSVYNEQFF
. | 13 | TRBV7-9 | CASSPIDLPEQYF
. | 17 | TRBV27 | CASSLSGGMSTNEKLFF
. | 15 | TRBV15 | CATSRDRVGPYEQYF
. | 17 | TRBV5-5 | CASSLDLGQGPTYEQYF
once | 16 | TRBV6-5 | CASSYTWDREGSPLHF
. | 11 | TRBV27 | CASSSSGEQYF
. | 15 | TRBV27 | CASRTPPGSYNEQFF
. | 13 | TRBV13 | CASSLSAGYEQYF
. | 17 | TRBV27 | CASSLTGTAYSNQPQHF
. | 14 | TRBV5-1 | CASSARGSRAEQFF
. | 14 | TRBV7-9 | CASSSSGAQETQYF
once | 15 | TRBV27 | CASSFWAGGGYEQFF
. | 12 | TRBV11-2 | CASSLVNHEQYF
. | 15 | TRBV4-3 | CASSQDGTEDYGYTF
. | 13 | TRBV9 | CASSAGLAGEQYF
. | 16 | TRBV7-9 | CASSLLGAPGANVLTF
. | 16 | TRBV19 | CASSIIRPQPANEQFF
. | 14 | TRBV5-6 | CASSLAGVTGELFF
. | 12 | TRBV27 | CASQTGTYEQYF
. | 12 | TRBV11-2 | CASSLSSYEQYF
. | 13 | TRBV28 | CASRGPDTDTQYF